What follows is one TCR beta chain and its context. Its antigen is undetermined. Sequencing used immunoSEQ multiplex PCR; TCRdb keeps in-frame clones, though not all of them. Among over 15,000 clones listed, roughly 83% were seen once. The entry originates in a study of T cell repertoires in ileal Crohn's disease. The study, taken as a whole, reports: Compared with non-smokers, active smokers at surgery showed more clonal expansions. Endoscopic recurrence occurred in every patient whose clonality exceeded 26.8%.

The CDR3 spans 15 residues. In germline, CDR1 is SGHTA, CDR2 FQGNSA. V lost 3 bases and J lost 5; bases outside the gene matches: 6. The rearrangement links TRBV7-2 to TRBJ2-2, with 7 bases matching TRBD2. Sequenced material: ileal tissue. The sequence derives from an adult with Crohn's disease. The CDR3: CASSLGGVGTGELFF. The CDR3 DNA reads TGTGCCAGCAGCTTGGGGGGGGTCGGAACCGGGGAGCTGTTTTTT.